This TCR beta chain was identified during a study of blood T cell repertoires in COVID-19. The wider study: Acute and convalescent COVID-19 specimens originated in the United States, Italy and Spain.

Germline CDR1 SGHDT, CDR2 YYEEEE. CDR3 length: 15 residues. V was trimmed by 0 bases and J by 4 bases, leaving 12 bases between them. Authors' data handling: Reference gene primer amplification in the assay estimated nucleated cell counts. This table comes from immunoSEQ multiplex PCR, and its TCRdb copy is limited to in-frame clones, with some not included. That table is the source of V, J and clone size, and D and trimming were worked out from the DNA. The repertoire consists of some 290,000 clones, with nearly 90% occurring once and the leading ten covering roughly a tenth. Enrollees, about 18 to 95 years old, lived in approximately 25 US areas. Donors in Cohort 3 counted as recovered after two negative PCRs, clearance, or symptom resolution.

This TCR was recovered from a woman younger than 45 who had recovered from COVID-19. The rearrangement links TRBV5-6 to TRBJ2-3; tentatively, D is TRBD2 (6 bases). The sequenced sample was PBMCs or T cells enriched from blood (not recorded which). The CDR3 coding sequence is TGTGCCAGCAGCTTGGCGGGAGCTTCGTCAGATACGCAGTATTTT. Amino acid sequence: CASSLAGASSDTQYF.